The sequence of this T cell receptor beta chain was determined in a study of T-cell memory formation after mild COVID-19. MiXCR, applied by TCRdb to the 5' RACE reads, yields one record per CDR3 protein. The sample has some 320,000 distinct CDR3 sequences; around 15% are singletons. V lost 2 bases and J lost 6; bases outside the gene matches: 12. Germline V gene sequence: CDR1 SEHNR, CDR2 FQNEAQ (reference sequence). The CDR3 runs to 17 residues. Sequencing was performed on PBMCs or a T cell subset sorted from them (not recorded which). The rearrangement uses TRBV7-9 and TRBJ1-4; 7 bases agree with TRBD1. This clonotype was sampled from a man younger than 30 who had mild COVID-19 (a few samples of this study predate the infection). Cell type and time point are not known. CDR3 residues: CASSLIGTANYYEKLFF. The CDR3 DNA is TGTGCCAGCAGCTTAATCGGGACAGCGAACTATTATGAAAAACTGTTTTTT.